These 14 T cell receptor beta chains were all obtained from the same sample, sequenced in a study of T-cell memory formation after mild COVID-19. A single record per CDR3 protein comes from TCRdb applying MiXCR to the 5' RACE reads. Counted here are 180,000 or so distinct CDR3 sequences, 16% occurring once; the ten biggest clones make up roughly 2.1%. Specimen: PBMCs or a T cell subset sorted from them (not recorded which). These receptors all stem from an adult woman who had mild COVID-19 (a few samples of this study predate the infection). Cell type and time point are not known.

The rearrangement links TRBV5-1 to TRBJ1-2, with D possibly being TRBD1 (5 bases). There are 16 residues in the CDR3. The germline V and J ends were trimmed by 0 bases and 2 bases, with 14 bases remaining between them. Germline assignment: CDR1 SGHRS and CDR2 YFSETQ. CDR3 in amino acids: CASSLELRGPNYGYTF. The CDR3 coding sequence is TGCGCCAGCAGCTTGGAGTTGAGGGGTCCCAACTATGGCTACACCTTC.

This clonotype was seen a handful of times. The chain is built from TRBV24-1 and TRBJ2-3; 7 bases are shared with TRBD1. This CDR3 spans 17 amino acids. V gave up 2 bases and J gave up 7 bases; unmatched junction bases: 14. CDR1 is KGHDR and CDR2 is SFDVKD in the germline V gene. CDR3 amino acids: CATSDSSPRGHMNTQYF. The CDR3 DNA is TGTGCCACCAGTGATTCGAGCCCGAGGGGGCACATGAATACGCAGTATTTT.

In its sample, this clonotype was seen a few times. The genes are TRBV11-2 and TRBJ2-5; TRBD1 matches at 9 bases. V was pared by 7 bases and J by 3 bases, with 12 bases of the junction left unmatched. The length of the CDR3 is 16 residues. Germline values: CDR1 SGHAT, CDR2 FQNNGV. Here the CDR3 reads CASKLYFGDREETQYF. As DNA, the CDR3 is TGTGCCAGCAAGCTATATTTTGGGGACAGGGAAGAGACCCAGTACTTC.

The J gene is TRBJ1-1, the V gene TRBV6-1; tentatively, D is TRBD1 (5 bases). Germline loops: CDR1 MNHNS, CDR2 SASEGT. This CDR3 is built from 17 residues. Trimming left V 2 bases short and J 6 bases short, with 22 bases between. Written as DNA, the CDR3 is TGTGCCAGCAGTGAAATAGGGCTCCCCAAACGGGGCTCTGAAGCTTTCTTT. Amino acids: CASSEIGLPKRGSEAFF.

The V call is TRBV7-2, the J call TRBJ2-6, with D uncertain. In germline, CDR1 is SGHTA, CDR2 FQGNSA. V shed 1 base and J shed 4 bases, with 8 bases lying between them. The CDR3 spans 15 residues. The CDR3 region is CASSLDGAGANVLTF. The CDR3 nucleotides read TGTGCCAGCAGCTTAGACGGTGCCGGGGCCAACGTCCTGACTTTC.

This clonotype was found a few times. This chain joins TRBV4-1 and TRBJ1-5, with D perhaps TRBD1 (5 bases). The CDR3 has 17 residues. V was clipped by 1 base and J by 4 bases, with 17 bases between them. The germline CDR1 and CDR2 sequences are MGHRA and YSYEKL. The CDR3 reads CASSQGEGIHPNQPQHF. CDR3 bases: TGCGCCAGCAGCCAAGGAGAGGGGATTCACCCAAATCAGCCCCAGCATTTT.

This clonotype has only a few counts. The chain combines TRBV14 with TRBJ2-5; the match to TRBD2 covers 12 bases. Germline V gene sequence: CDR1 SGHDN, CDR2 FVKESK. There are 16 residues in the CDR3. V lost 4 bases and J lost 4; bases outside the gene matches: 7. As DNA, the CDR3 is TGTGCCAGCAGCCGGAATCAACTAGCGGGGGGAGAGACCCAGTACTTC. Translated, it gives CASSRNQLAGGETQYF.

This clonotype was seen a handful of times. This chain joins TRBV3-1 and TRBJ2-3; 9 bases line up with TRBD2. With V trimmed by 6 bases and J by 3 bases, 10 bases remained unmatched. CDR3 size: 16 residues. The germline CDR1 and CDR2 sequences are LGHDT and YNNKEL (reference sequence). The CDR3 bases are TGTGCCAGCAGTCCGGGGACTAGCCCAACAACAGATACGCAGTATTTT. This encodes CASSPGTSPTTDTQYF.

V is TRBV12-3 or TRBV12-4 and J is TRBJ2-7; 9 positions match TRBD1. The CDR3 sequence is 13 residues long. Trimming took 6 bases from V and 3 from J; bases not matched to a gene: 3. The CDR3, as DNA: TGTGCCAGCAGACAGACAGGGGGCTACGAGCAGTACTTC. Amino acid sequence: CASRQTGGYEQYF.

The chain has TRBV7-6 and TRBJ2-3; 9 bases map to TRBD2. CDR3 length: 20 residues. V lost 1 base, J lost 5 bases, and 19 bases stayed unmatched. CDR1 is SGHVS and CDR2 is FNYEAQ in the germline V gene. The CDR3 sequence: CASSLGVIPLAGSPRDTQYF. The CDR3 bases are TGTGCCAGCAGCTTAGGCGTAATACCGCTAGCGGGAAGTCCACGAGATACGCAGTATTTT. Together with reference TRBV7-6 and TRBJ2-3, the CDR3 gives the full variable domain: GAGVSQSPRYKVTKRGQDVALRCDPISGHVSLYWYRQALGQGPEFLTYFNYEAQQDKSGLPNDRFSAERPEGSISTLTIQRTEQRDSAMYRCASSLGVIPLAGSPRDTQYFGPGTRLTVL.

The chain couples TRBV3-1 to TRBJ1-2; 7 positions match TRBD1. V was pared by 4 bases and J by 8 bases, with 13 bases of the junction left unmatched. CDR1 is LGHDT, CDR2 YNNKEL, per germline (reference sequence). The CDR3 length is 15 residues. CDR3 DNA sequence: TGTGCCAGCAGCCCACGGGACAGTGGGACTCGAGGCTACACCTTC. Amino acid sequence: CASSPRDSGTRGYTF.

The CDR3: CASKEGHTYEQYF. DNA for the CDR3: TGTGCCAGCAAGGAGGGACACACCTACGAGCAGTACTTC. The chain combines TRBV27 with TRBJ2-7; the D call may be TRBD1 or TRBD2 (6 bases each). Germline lookup yields CDR1 MNHEY and CDR2 SMNVEV (reference sequence). V lost 7 bases to trimming and J lost 2 bases, with 12 bases between them. The CDR3 consists of 13 residues.

The chain uses TRBV2 and TRBJ2-1; D uncertain. Trimming pared 8 bases from V and 7 bases from J, leaving 12 bases between. This CDR3 spans 12 amino acids. Germline V gene sequence: CDR1 SNHLY, CDR2 FYNNEI. CDR3 amino acids: CASQPSGNEQFF. For the CDR3, the DNA is TGTGCCAGCCAGCCCTCGGGTAATGAGCAGTTCTTC.

This clonotype was seen only a few times. The chain couples TRBV30 to TRBJ2-7; TRBD2 matches at 7 bases. Germline-derived CDR1 and CDR2 are GTSNPN and SVGIG (reference sequence). The CDR3 has 13 amino acids. V shed 3 bases and J 6 bases; nucleotides not matched to a gene: 8. The CDR3 nucleotides are TGTGCCTGGAGAGGACTAGGGTATGGCGAGCAGTACTTC. Protein: CAWRGLGYGEQYF.